The entry that follows covers one T cell receptor (beta chain) sequence. RNA was extracted from bulk tissue without any cell sorting. This non-tumor lung sample came from over 3 cm beyond the tumor edge. The CDR3 consists of 13 residues. The germline V gene has CDR1 SQVTM and CDR2 ANQGSEA. The V and J ends lost 2 bases and 6 bases respectively, with 12 bases between them. These data belong to a study of tumor and adjacent non-tumor tissue in lung cancer. Three rounds of nested PCR, following a modified ARM-PCR protocol, produced the TCRbeta library. Via MiXCR, TCRdb re-called the multiplex PCR reads, giving one row per CDR3 protein. In the table there are 80,000 or so distinct CDR3 sequences, 65% to 85% of which are singletons.

This clonotype originated in a man aged 60 to 69 with non-small cell lung cancer. The chain is built from TRBV29-1 and TRBJ2-3, with D possibly matching TRBD2 (5 bases). Sequencing was carried out using distant non-tumor lung tissue. CDR3 sequence reads: CSVERESRDTQYF. CDR3 DNA: TGCAGCGTTGAAAGGGAGAGCAGGGATACGCAGTATTTT.